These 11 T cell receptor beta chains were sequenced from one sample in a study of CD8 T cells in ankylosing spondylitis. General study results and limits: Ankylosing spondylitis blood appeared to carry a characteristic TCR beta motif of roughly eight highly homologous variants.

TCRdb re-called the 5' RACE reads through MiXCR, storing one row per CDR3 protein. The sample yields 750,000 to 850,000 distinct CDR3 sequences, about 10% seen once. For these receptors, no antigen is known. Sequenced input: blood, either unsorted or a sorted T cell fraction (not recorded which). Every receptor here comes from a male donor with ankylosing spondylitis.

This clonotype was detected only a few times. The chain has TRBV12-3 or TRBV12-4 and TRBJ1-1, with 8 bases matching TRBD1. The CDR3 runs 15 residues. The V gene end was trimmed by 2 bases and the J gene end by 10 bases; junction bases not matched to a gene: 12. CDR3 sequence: CASSLTSGGALGAFF. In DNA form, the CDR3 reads TGTGCCAGCAGTTTAACTTCAGGGGGCGCATTGGGAGCTTTCTTT.

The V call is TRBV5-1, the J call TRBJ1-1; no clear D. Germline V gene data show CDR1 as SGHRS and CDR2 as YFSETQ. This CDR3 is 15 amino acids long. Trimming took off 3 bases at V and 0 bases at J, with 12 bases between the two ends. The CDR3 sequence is CASSSVGRMNTEAFF. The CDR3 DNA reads TGCGCCAGCAGCTCAGTCGGACGGATGAACACTGAAGCTTTCTTT.

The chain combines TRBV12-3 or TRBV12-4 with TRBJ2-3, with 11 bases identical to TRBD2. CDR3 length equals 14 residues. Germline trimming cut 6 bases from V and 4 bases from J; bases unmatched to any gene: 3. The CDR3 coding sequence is TGTGCCAGCAGACAACTAGCGGGAGCAGATACGCAGTATTTT. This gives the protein CASRQLAGADTQYF.

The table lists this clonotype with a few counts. Here the CDR3 reads CASSLVSGGYSYEQYF. In nucleotides, the CDR3 is TGCGCCAGCAGCTTGGTTTCTGGCGGGTACTCCTACGAGCAGTACTTC. The chain carries TRBV5-1 and TRBJ2-7; possibly TRBD2 for D (5 bases). There are 16 residues in the CDR3. CDR1 SGHRS and CDR2 YFSETQ come from the germline V gene. V was clipped by 0 bases and J by 0 bases, with 13 bases between them.

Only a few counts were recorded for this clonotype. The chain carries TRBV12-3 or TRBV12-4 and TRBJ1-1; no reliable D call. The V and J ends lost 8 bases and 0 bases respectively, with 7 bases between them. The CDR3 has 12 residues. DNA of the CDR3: TGTGCCAGCGCCCAAATGAACACTGAAGCTTTCTTT. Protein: CASAQMNTEAFF.

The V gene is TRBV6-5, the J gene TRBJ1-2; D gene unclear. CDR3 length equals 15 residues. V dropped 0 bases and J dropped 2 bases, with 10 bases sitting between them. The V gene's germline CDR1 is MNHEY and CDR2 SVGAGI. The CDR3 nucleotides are TGTGCCAGCAGTTACTCCTTGGCGGCGAACTATGGCTACACCTTC. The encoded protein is CASSYSLAANYGYTF.

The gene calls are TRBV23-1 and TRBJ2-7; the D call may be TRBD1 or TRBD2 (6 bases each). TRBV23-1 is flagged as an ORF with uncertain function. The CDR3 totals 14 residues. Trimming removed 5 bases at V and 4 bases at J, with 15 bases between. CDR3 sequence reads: CASSRGAAGYEQYF. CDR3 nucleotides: TGCGCCAGCAGTAGGGGGGCTGCCGGATACGAGCAGTACTTC.

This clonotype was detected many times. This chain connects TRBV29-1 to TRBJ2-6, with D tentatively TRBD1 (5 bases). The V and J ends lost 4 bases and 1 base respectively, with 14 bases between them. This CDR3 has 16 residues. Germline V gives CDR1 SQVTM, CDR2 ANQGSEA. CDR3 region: CSVGIIRESGANVLTF. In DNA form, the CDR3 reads TGCAGCGTTGGAATTATCAGGGAATCTGGGGCCAACGTCCTGACTTTC.

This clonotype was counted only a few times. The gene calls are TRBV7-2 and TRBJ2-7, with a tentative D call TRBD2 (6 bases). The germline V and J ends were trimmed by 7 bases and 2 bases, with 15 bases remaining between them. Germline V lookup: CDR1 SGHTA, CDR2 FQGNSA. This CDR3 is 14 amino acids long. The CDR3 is CASTRAGQTYEQYF. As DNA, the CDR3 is TGTGCCAGCACCAGAGCGGGCCAAACCTACGAGCAGTACTTC.

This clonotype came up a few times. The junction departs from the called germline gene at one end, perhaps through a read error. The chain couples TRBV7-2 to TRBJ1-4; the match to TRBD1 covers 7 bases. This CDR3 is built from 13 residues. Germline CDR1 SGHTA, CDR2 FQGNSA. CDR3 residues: CASSQTQGEKLFF. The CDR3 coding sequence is TGTGCCAGCAGCCAAACCCAGGGGGAAAAGCTGTTTTTT. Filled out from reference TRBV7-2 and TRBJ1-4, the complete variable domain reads GAGVSQSPSNKVTEKGKDVELRCDPISGHTALYWYRQSLGQGLEFLIYFQGNSAPDKSGLPSDRFSAERTGGSVSTLTIQRTQQEDSAVYLCASSQTQGEKLFFGSGTQLSVL.

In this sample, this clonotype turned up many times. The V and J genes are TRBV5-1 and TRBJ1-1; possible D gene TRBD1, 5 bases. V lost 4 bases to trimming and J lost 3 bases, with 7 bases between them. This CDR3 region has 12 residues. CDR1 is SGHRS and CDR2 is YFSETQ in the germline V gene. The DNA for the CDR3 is TGCGCCAGCAGCCGGGACCACACTGAAGCTTTCTTT. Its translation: CASSRDHTEAFF.